A selection of T cell receptor beta chains follows, all from one sample in a study of shared clonotypes between healthy human individuals. The protocol was immunoSEQ multiplex PCR, while the TCRdb copy is restricted to in-frame clones and leaves out a portion. Among millions of clones listed, approximately 93% were seen once. The sequenced sample was naive CD4+ T cells from PBMCs. The receptors originated from a man between 18 and 29 years old in good health. Some clones in this sample may be carry-over from other donors' samples. Each CDR3 is given with its conserved first and last residue.

j_gene	v_gene	CDR3aa
TRBJ2-6	TRBV19	CASRWLGANVLTF
TRBJ1-2	TRBV28	CASSLSVRGYTF
TRBJ2-1	TRBV5-1	CASSLGGSSYNEQFF
TRBJ2-1	TRBV5-1	CASSLMRVGNEQFF
TRBJ2-1	TRBV11-1	CASSSEGRRDSEQFF
TRBJ1-1	TRBV7-9	CASRGKINTEAFF
TRBJ1-1	TRBV7-8	CASSLVGQGAEAMNTEAFF
TRBJ1-2	TRBV23-1	CASSRQDRGRPCYGYTF
TRBJ2-1	TRBV5-1	CASSQQGSSYNEQFF
TRBJ2-7	TRBV5-1	CASSLGQGDFGSYEQYF
TRBJ2-5	TRBV7-3	CASSLGTSGSETQYF
TRBJ1-2	TRBV5-4	CASRPTGTAFYGYTF
TRBJ2-2	TRBV19	CASSIIGNTGELFF
TRBJ2-1	TRBV6-5	CASSPGWQTYNEQFF
TRBJ1-2	TRBV30	CAWGQGIYGYTF
TRBJ1-5	TRBV28	CASSFSGGSNQPQHF
TRBJ1-4	TRBV7-9	CASSWVAGIDEKLFF
TRBJ2-2	TRBV28	CASSPPWGASNTGELFF
TRBJ1-2	TRBV27	CASSFSRGQDGYTF
TRBJ2-7	TRBV29-1	CSVLGGRPPKNF
TRBJ1-4	TRBV7-7	CASSASRGDNEKLFF
TRBJ2-1	TRBV9	CASSVGTSGDNEQFF
TRBJ2-2	TRBV7-9	CASSPVGQITGELFF